The 3 T cell receptor beta chains given below trace back to one sample, sequenced in a study of blood T cell repertoires in COVID-19. Clones were read by immunoSEQ multiplex PCR, and TCRdb kept only the in-frame ones, dropping some. The sample shows some 320,000 clones, 85% of them seen only once. Sequenced material: peripheral blood. The receptors stem from a human donor in a cohort sampled during active COVID-19.

The chain employs TRBV12-3 or TRBV12-4 and TRBJ2-1; 7 positions agree with TRBD2. This CDR3 region has 13 residues. Trimming took 9 bases from V and 7 from J; bases not matched to a gene: 9. The CDR3 region is CASSAGEENEQFF. In DNA form, the CDR3 reads TGTGCCAGTTCCGCGGGGGAGGAGAATGAGCAGTTCTTC.

The chain links TRBV11-1 to TRBJ1-1, with D unclear. The ends were cut back, 5 bases at V and 1 base at J, with 8 bases in the middle. Germline V gene lookup returns CDR1 SGHAT and CDR2 FQDESV (reference sequence). The CDR3 is made up of 13 amino acids. Written as DNA, the CDR3 is TGTGCCAGCAGCCTCTACAGGAACACTGAAGCTTTCTTT. Protein: CASSLYRNTEAFF.

The CDR3 nucleotides are TGTGCCAGCAGTTTAGGGCCTGCCTACGAGCAGTACTTC. It translates to CASSLGPAYEQYF. The genes are TRBV12-3 or TRBV12-4 and TRBJ2-7; D is unclear. V shed 1 base and J shed 2 bases, with 6 bases lying between them. This CDR3 region has 13 residues.